These T cell receptor beta chains were read from a single sample in a study of blood T cells in healthy people across ages. TCRdb fed the 5' RACE reads into MiXCR, producing one record per CDR3 protein. The sample lists 1.5 million to 1.8 million distinct CDR3 sequences; approximately 42% were seen once. The source material was blood. Receptor source: a woman between 18 and 29 years old in good health. The CDR3 runs from the conserved cysteine through the conserved F or W. D genes are given only for firm matches. Only some rows state a clone size, as once, few, many or a class for expanded clones.

cdr3_aa	cdr3_nt	j_call	clone_size	d_call	v_call
CASSEIGSSYEQYF	TGTGCCAGCAGCGAGATCGGGAGCTCCTACGAGCAGTACTTC	TRBJ2-7	NA	NA	TRBV6-2/TRBV6-3
CSVVLAGTYNEQFF	TGCAGCGTTGTCCTAGCGGGGACCTACAATGAGCAGTTCTTC	TRBJ2-1	few	TRBD2	TRBV29-1
CASSSTDRGPFYGYTF	TGTGCCAGCAGCTCCACGGACAGGGGGCCGTTCTATGGCTACACCTTC	TRBJ1-2	NA	TRBD1	TRBV7-9
CSGKTGGRYNTEAFF	TGCAGCGGTAAGACTGGGGGGCGTTACAACACTGAAGCTTTCTTT	TRBJ1-1	once	NA	TRBV29-1
CASAFRPNEKLFF	TGCGCCAGCGCGTTCAGGCCTAATGAAAAACTGTTTTTT	TRBJ1-4	few	NA	TRBV5-1
CASSEPGKTYNEQYF	TGTGCCAGCAGCGAACCGGGAAAAACATACAATGAGCAGTACTTC	TRBJ2-7	NA	NA	TRBV5-5
CASSLVVFGTDTQYF	TGCGCCAGCAGCTTGGTGGTATTCGGCACAGATACGCAGTATTTT	TRBJ2-3	NA	NA	TRBV5-1
CSATTSGAYEQYF	TGCAGTGCTACCACTAGCGGAGCTTACGAGCAGTACTTC	TRBJ2-7	NA	TRBD2	TRBV20-1
CASTGANEQFF	TGTGCCAGCACCGGAGCCAATGAGCAGTTCTTC	TRBJ2-1	many	NA	TRBV2
CSAERCGYTF	TGCAGTGCAGAAAGATGTGGCTACACCTTT	TRBJ1-2	NA	NA	TRBV20-1
CASGGSLLPSYNEQFF	TGTGCCAGCGGCGGCTCTCTCCTCCCTTCCTACAATGAGCAGTTCTTC	TRBJ2-1	NA	NA	TRBV11-1
CASSQVGYNEQYF	TGTGCCAGCAGCCAAGTAGGGTATAATGAGCAGTACTTC	TRBJ2-5	once	NA	TRBV3-1
CASSPIRVAKNIQYF	TGTGCCAGCAGCCCCATACGGGTAGCCAAAAACATTCAGTACTTC	TRBJ2-4	many	NA	TRBV7-9
CSVEADFEEGFSNTGELFF	TGCAGCGTTGAAGCGGATTTTGAAGAGGGATTCTCGAACACCGGGGAGCTGTTTTTT	TRBJ2-2	once	NA	TRBV29-1
CASNDDGSGYGYTF	TGTGCCAGCAATGATGATGGGTCGGGCTATGGCTACACCTTC	TRBJ1-2	few	NA	TRBV2
CASSDWALRTGGEKLFF	TGTGCCAGCAGTGATTGGGCCCTGCGGACAGGGGGTGAAAAACTGTTTTTT	TRBJ1-4	few	TRBD1	TRBV6-1
CASSTGQVKETQYF	TGTGCCAGCAGTACGGGACAAGTTAAGGAGACCCAGTACTTC	TRBJ2-5	few	NA	TRBV27
CASSLAIQSNYGYTF	TGTGCCAGCAGCTTAGCAATTCAGTCTAACTATGGCTACACCTTC	TRBJ1-2	few	NA	TRBV7-2
CASSLPGQGKAEQFF	TGTGCCAGCAGCTTACCGGGACAGGGGAAAGCTGAGCAGTTCTTC	TRBJ2-1	NA	TRBD1	TRBV13
CVSSLPRATSSYNEQFF	TGTGTCAGCAGTTTACCCCGTGCGACTAGCAGCTACAATGAGCAGTTCTTC	TRBJ2-1	NA	TRBD2	TRBV28
CASSRRTSGTGELFF	TGTGCCAGCAGCCGACGGACTAGCGGGACCGGGGAGCTGTTTTTT	TRBJ2-2	few	TRBD2	TRBV3-1
CASSSGTPHEKLFF	TGCGCCAGCAGCTCGGGTACGCCTCATGAAAAACTGTTTTTT	TRBJ1-4	once	NA	TRBV5-1
CASSLVTGFSAKNTGELFF	TGTGCCAGCAGCTTAGTGACAGGGTTTTCCGCAAAGAACACCGGGGAGCTGTTTTTT	TRBJ2-2	NA	TRBD1	TRBV7-6
CASSSQGTGGYNEQFF	TGTGCCAGCAGTTCCCAGGGGACGGGGGGCTACAATGAGCAGTTCTTC	TRBJ2-1	few	NA	TRBV6-5
CASSLTGTAPWGYTF	TGTGCCAGCAGTTTAACCGGGACAGCGCCCTGGGGCTACACCTTC	TRBJ1-2	few	TRBD1	TRBV27
CSARDRAGLSTDTQYF	TGCAGTGCTAGAGATCGAGCGGGCCTAAGCACAGATACGCAGTATTTT	TRBJ2-3	few	NA	TRBV20-1
CSARGNQGARYEQYF	TGCAGTGCTAGAGGCAATCAGGGGGCCAGGTACGAGCAGTACTTC	TRBJ2-7	NA	TRBD1	TRBV20-1
CSARDVAGAPSDRDTQYF	TGCAGTGCTAGAGATGTGGCGGGAGCACCCTCAGATAGAGATACGCAGTATTTT	TRBJ2-3	NA	TRBD2	TRBV20-1
CAGSFGVGRETQYF	TGCGCCGGCAGCTTTGGGGTTGGTCGAGAGACCCAGTACTTC	TRBJ2-5	NA	NA	TRBV5-1
CASSWTFAGMSNYGYTF	TGTGCCAGCAGCTGGACCTTTGCAGGGATGTCTAACTATGGCTACACCTTC	TRBJ1-2	many	NA	TRBV7-8
CASRTTGPDNSPLHF	TGCGCCAGCAGGACCACAGGGCCCGATAATTCACCCCTCCACTTT	TRBJ1-6	NA	NA	TRBV5-1
CATSDPNTEAFF	TGTGCCACCAGTGATCCGAACACTGAAGCTTTCTTT	TRBJ1-1	few	NA	TRBV24-1
CASSPASGSGGELFF	TGTGCCAGCAGTCCGGCCAGCGGGAGCGGCGGGGAGCTGTTTTTT	TRBJ2-2	NA	TRBD2	TRBV6-5